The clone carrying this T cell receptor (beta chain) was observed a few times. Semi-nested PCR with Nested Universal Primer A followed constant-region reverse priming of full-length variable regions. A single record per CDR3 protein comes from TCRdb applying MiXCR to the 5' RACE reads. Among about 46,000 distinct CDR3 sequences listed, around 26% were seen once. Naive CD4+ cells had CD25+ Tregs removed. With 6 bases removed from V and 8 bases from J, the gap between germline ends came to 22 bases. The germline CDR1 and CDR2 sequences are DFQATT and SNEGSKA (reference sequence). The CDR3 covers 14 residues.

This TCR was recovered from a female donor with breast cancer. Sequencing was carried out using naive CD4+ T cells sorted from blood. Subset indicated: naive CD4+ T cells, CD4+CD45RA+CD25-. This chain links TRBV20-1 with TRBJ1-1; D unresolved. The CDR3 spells CSARKMTTPREAFF. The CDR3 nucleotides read TGCAGTGCCCGTAAGATGACGACCCCACGAGAAGCTTTCTTT.